A selection of T cell receptor beta chains follows, all from one sample in a study of Graves' ophthalmopathy and Graves' hyperthyroidism. TCRdb recomputed calls from the multiplex PCR reads with MiXCR, one row per CDR3 protein. The sample carries 900,000 to 1,200,000 distinct CDR3 sequences, less than 45% recorded once. The specimen was peripheral blood or thyroid tissue (not recorded which). These receptor sequences come from an adult man with Graves' hyperthyroidism. CDR3s include the opening cysteine and the closing phenylalanine or tryptophan. Fields, in order: clone size, V gene, D gene, J gene, CDR3 protein, CDR3 DNA. A D gene is named only where the DNA matches it firmly. Clone size appears in some rows only: once, few, many, or a class for an expanded clone.

clone_size: many
v_call: TRBV7-2
d_call: TRBD2
j_call: TRBJ2-7
cdr3_aa: CASSSQSGAFWNEQYF
cdr3_nt: TGTGCCAGCAGCTCCCAGAGCGGGGCGTTCTGGAACGAGCAGTACTTC

clone_size: NA
v_call: TRBV6-6
d_call: TRBD1
j_call: TRBJ2-5
cdr3_aa: CASSYGQAILQETQYF
cdr3_nt: TGTGCCAGCAGTTACGGACAGGCTATCCTACAAGAGACCCAGTACTTC

clone_size: NA
v_call: TRBV30
d_call: NA
j_call: TRBJ2-7
cdr3_aa: CAWEGRINEQYF
cdr3_nt: TGTGCCTGGGAGGGTCGGATCAACGAGCAGTACTTC

clone_size: NA
v_call: TRBV24-1
d_call: NA
j_call: TRBJ2-5
cdr3_aa: CATRPGTQYF
cdr3_nt: TGTGCCACCAGGCCTGGGACCCAGTACTTC

clone_size: few
v_call: TRBV4-1
d_call: NA
j_call: TRBJ2-5
cdr3_aa: CASSQVAGIRETQYF
cdr3_nt: TGCGCCAGCAGCCAAGTGGCCGGGATTAGAGAGACCCAGTACTTC

clone_size: few
v_call: TRBV7-9
d_call: TRBD1
j_call: TRBJ2-5
cdr3_aa: CASSLALTGGTQYF
cdr3_nt: TGTGCCAGCAGCTTAGCGCTTACAGGGGGGACCCAGTACTTC

clone_size: many
v_call: TRBV19
d_call: NA
j_call: TRBJ1-1
cdr3_aa: CASSIDGLNTEAFF
cdr3_nt: TGTGCCAGTAGTATCGACGGCTTGAACACTGAAGCTTTCTTT

clone_size: many
v_call: TRBV7-9
d_call: NA
j_call: TRBJ2-2
cdr3_aa: CASSGQTANTGELFF
cdr3_nt: TGTGCCAGCAGTGGTCAGACAGCGAACACCGGGGAGCTGTTTTTT

clone_size: few
v_call: TRBV4-3
d_call: NA
j_call: TRBJ1-2
cdr3_aa: CASSQGYDANYGYTF
cdr3_nt: TGCGCCAGCAGCCAAGGTTACGATGCTAACTATGGCTACACCTTC

clone_size: few
v_call: TRBV7-8
d_call: NA
j_call: TRBJ1-1
cdr3_aa: CASSDGGAAVGTEAFF
cdr3_nt: TGTGCCAGCAGCGATGGTGGTGCCGCAGTTGGCACTGAAGCTTTCTTT

clone_size: NA
v_call: TRBV29-1
d_call: TRBD1
j_call: TRBJ2-2
cdr3_aa: CSTRDRVGGELFF
cdr3_nt: TGCAGCACCCGGGACAGGGTTGGCGGGGAGCTGTTTTTT

clone_size: once
v_call: TRBV7-2
d_call: TRBD1
j_call: TRBJ1-5
cdr3_aa: CASSFVDRDNQPQHF
cdr3_nt: TGTGCCAGCAGTTTTGTGGACAGGGACAATCAGCCCCAGCATTTT

clone_size: NA
v_call: TRBV2
d_call: TRBD1
j_call: TRBJ2-2
cdr3_aa: CASGRDRGKVTGELFF
cdr3_nt: TGTGCCAGCGGACGTGACAGGGGGAAAGTCACCGGGGAGCTGTTTTTT

clone_size: NA
v_call: TRBV12-3/TRBV12-4
d_call: TRBD1
j_call: TRBJ2-5
cdr3_aa: CASSLVGQGWQETQYF
cdr3_nt: TGTGCCAGCAGTTTAGTGGGACAGGGTTGGCAAGAGACCCAGTACTTC

clone_size: NA
v_call: TRBV10-2
d_call: TRBD1
j_call: TRBJ1-2
cdr3_aa: CASSEPDRVTYGYTF
cdr3_nt: TGCGCCAGCAGTGAGCCGGACAGGGTTACGTATGGCTACACCTTC

clone_size: many
v_call: TRBV7-9
d_call: TRBD1
j_call: TRBJ1-2
cdr3_aa: CASSRGQGHYGYTF
cdr3_nt: TGTGCCAGCAGCAGGGGACAGGGGCACTATGGCTACACCTTC

clone_size: many
v_call: TRBV9
d_call: NA
j_call: TRBJ1-1
cdr3_aa: CASSVGLGAAEAFF
cdr3_nt: TGTGCCAGCAGCGTAGGGCTGGGGGCCGCTGAAGCTTTCTTT

clone_size: once
v_call: TRBV7-9
d_call: NA
j_call: TRBJ2-5
cdr3_aa: CASSLDGGPNQPQYF
cdr3_nt: TGTGCCAGCAGCTTAGATGGTGGGCCGAATCAGCCCCAGTACTTC

clone_size: many
v_call: TRBV2
d_call: NA
j_call: TRBJ1-1
cdr3_aa: CASSESWTEAFF
cdr3_nt: TGTGCCAGCAGTGAATCGTGGACTGAAGCTTTCTTT

clone_size: NA
v_call: TRBV19
d_call: NA
j_call: TRBJ1-1
cdr3_aa: CASSIRGGADTEAFF
cdr3_nt: TGTGCCAGTAGTATAAGGGGGGGCGCGGACACTGAAGCTTTCTTT

clone_size: NA
v_call: TRBV29-1
d_call: NA
j_call: TRBJ2-6
cdr3_aa: CSANLGLGANVLTF
cdr3_nt: TGCAGCGCTAATTTAGGGCTTGGGGCCAACGTCCTGACTTTC

clone_size: NA
v_call: TRBV12-3/TRBV12-4
d_call: TRBD1
j_call: TRBJ2-7
cdr3_aa: CASSEGYRGSYEQYF
cdr3_nt: TGTGCCAGCAGTGAAGGGTACAGGGGGAGCTACGAGCAGTACTTC

clone_size: many
v_call: TRBV24-1
d_call: NA
j_call: TRBJ1-5
cdr3_aa: CATSASGSALHQPQHF
cdr3_nt: TGTGCCACCAGTGCATCTGGGTCGGCTCTCCATCAGCCCCAGCATTTT

clone_size: few
v_call: TRBV10-2
d_call: TRBD2
j_call: TRBJ2-7
cdr3_aa: CASSAGLAGGIYEQYF
cdr3_nt: TGCGCCAGCAGTGCCGGACTAGCGGGAGGAATCTACGAGCAGTACTTC

clone_size: once
v_call: TRBV7-6
d_call: TRBD1
j_call: TRBJ1-2
cdr3_aa: CASSLQPGQAGYTF
cdr3_nt: TGTGCCAGCAGCTTACAGCCGGGACAGGCGGGCTACACCTTC

clone_size: once
v_call: TRBV11-2
d_call: NA
j_call: TRBJ2-5
cdr3_aa: CASSWGTSLGTQYF
cdr3_nt: TGTGCCAGCAGCTGGGGGACGTCGCTGGGGACCCAGTACTTC

clone_size: many
v_call: TRBV10-3
d_call: TRBD1
j_call: TRBJ2-7
cdr3_aa: CAVTGGSNYEQYF
cdr3_nt: TGTGCCGTCACAGGGGGTTCTAACTACGAGCAGTACTTC

clone_size: many
v_call: TRBV20-1
d_call: TRBD2
j_call: TRBJ2-2
cdr3_aa: CSASSGGFGGRELFF
cdr3_nt: TGCAGTGCTAGTAGCGGGGGTTTCGGGGGCCGGGAGCTGTTTTTT